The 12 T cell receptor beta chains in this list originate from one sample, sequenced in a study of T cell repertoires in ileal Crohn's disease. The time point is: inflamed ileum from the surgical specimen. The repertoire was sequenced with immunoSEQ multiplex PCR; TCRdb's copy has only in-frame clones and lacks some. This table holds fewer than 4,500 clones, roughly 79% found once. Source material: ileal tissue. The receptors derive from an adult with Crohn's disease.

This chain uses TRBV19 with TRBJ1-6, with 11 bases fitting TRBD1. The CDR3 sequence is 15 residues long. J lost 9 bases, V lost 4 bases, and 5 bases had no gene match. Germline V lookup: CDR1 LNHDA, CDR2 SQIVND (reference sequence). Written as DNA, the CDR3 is TGTGCCAGTAGTAGAGGACAGGGGGCCGGTTCACCCCTCCACTTT. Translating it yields CASSRGQGAGSPLHF. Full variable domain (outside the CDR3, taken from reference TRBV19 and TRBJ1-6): DGGITQSPKYLFRKEGQNVTLSCEQNLNHDAMYWYRQDPGQGLRLIYYSQIVNDFQKGDIAEGYSVSREKKESFPLTVTSAQKNPTAFYLCASSRGQGAGSPLHFGNGTRLTVT.

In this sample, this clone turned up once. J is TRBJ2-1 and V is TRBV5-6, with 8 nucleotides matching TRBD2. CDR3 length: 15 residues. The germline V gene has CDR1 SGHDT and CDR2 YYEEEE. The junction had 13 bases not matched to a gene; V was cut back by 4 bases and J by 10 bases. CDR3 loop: CASSLYTSGLGEQFF. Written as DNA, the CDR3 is TGTGCCAGCAGCCTCTACACTAGCGGTCTGGGCGAGCAGTTCTTC.

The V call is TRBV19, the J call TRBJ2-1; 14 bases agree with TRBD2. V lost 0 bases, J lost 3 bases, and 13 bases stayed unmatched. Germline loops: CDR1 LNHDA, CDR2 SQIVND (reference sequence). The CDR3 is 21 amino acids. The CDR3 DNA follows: TGTGCCAGTAGTATAGACGCTCAAGGGACTAGCGGGGGAATAAACTACAATGAGCAGTTCTTC. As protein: CASSIDAQGTSGGINYNEQFF.

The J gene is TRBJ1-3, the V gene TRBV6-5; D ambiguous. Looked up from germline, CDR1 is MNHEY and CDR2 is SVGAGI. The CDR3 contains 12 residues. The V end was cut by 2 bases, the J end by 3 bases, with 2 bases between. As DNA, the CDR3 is TGTGCCAGCAGTTACGGTGGAAACACCATATATTTT. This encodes CASSYGGNTIYF.

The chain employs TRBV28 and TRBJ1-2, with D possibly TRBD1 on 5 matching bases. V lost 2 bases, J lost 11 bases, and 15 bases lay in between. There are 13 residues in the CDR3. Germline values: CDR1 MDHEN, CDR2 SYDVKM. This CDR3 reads CASSLTVPGGYTF. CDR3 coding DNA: TGTGCCAGCAGTTTAACAGTTCCCGGGGGATACACCTTC.

The CDR3 bases are TGCGCCAGCAGCCAAAGGGACACCGGGGAGCTGTTTTTT. This translates into CASSQRDTGELFF. This chain uses TRBV5-1 with TRBJ2-2; D uncertain. The CDR3 has 13 amino acids. The V gene lost 4 bases and the J gene lost 3 bases, with 7 bases spanning the gap. Germline V lookup: CDR1 SGHRS, CDR2 YFSETQ.

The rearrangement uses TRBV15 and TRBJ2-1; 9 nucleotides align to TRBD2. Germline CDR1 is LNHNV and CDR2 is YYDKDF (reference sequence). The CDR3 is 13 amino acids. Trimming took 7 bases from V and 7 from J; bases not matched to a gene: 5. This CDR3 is CATKGLAGNEQFF. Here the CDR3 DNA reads TGTGCCACCAAGGGACTAGCTGGGAATGAGCAGTTCTTC.

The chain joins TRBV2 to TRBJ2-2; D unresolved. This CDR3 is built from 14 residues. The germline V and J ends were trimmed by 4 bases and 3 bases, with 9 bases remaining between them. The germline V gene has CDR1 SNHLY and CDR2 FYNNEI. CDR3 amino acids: CASSGVRYTGELFF. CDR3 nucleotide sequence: TGTGCCAGCAGTGGTGTCAGGTACACCGGGGAGCTGTTTTTT. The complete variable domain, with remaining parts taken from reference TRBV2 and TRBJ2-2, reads EPEVTQTPSHQVTQMGQEVILRCVPISNHLYFYWYRQILGQKVEFLVSFYNNEISEKSEIFDDQFSVERPDGSNFTLKIRSTKLEDSAMYFCASSGVRYTGELFFGEGSRLTVL.

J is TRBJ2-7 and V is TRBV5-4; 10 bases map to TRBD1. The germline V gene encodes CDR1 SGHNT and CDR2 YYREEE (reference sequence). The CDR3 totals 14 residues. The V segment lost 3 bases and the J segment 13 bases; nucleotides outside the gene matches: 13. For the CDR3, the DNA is TGTGCCAGCAGCTGGGACAGGGGCTCCGCAGGAGCATACTTC. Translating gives CASSWDRGSAGAYF.

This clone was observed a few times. The CDR3 sequence: CASSGTGLDTGELFF. The CDR3 bases are TGCGCCAGCAGCGGGACGGGACTTGACACCGGGGAGCTGTTTTTT. The chain carries TRBV5-1 and TRBJ2-2; possible D gene TRBD2, 6 bases. There are 15 residues in the CDR3. V was pared by 4 bases and J by 3 bases, with 13 bases between. Germline V gene sequence: CDR1 SGHRS, CDR2 YFSETQ. Full variable domain (outside the CDR3, taken from reference TRBV5-1 and TRBJ2-2): KAGVTQTPRYLIKTRGQQVTLSCSPISGHRSVSWYQQTPGQGLQFLFEYFSETQRNKGNFPGRFSGRQFSNSRSEMNVSTLELGDSALYLCASSGTGLDTGELFFGEGSRLTVL.

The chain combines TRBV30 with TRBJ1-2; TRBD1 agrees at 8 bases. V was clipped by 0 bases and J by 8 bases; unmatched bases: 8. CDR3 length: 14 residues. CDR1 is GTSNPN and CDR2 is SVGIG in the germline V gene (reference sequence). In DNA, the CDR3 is TGTGCCTGGAGTGTCAGGACAGGGTTGTCAGGCTACACCTTC. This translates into CAWSVRTGLSGYTF.

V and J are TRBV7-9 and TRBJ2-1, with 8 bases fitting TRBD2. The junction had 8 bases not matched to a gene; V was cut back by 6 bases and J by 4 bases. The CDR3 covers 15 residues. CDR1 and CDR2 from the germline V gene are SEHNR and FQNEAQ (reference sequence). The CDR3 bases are TGTGCCAGCAGTCTACAGGGCGGGGGGTACAATGAGCAGTTCTTC. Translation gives CASSLQGGGYNEQFF.